The entry that follows covers one T cell receptor (beta chain) sequence. Its target is unknown. Profiled with immunoSEQ multiplex PCR; TCRdb holds only in-frame clones, not every one. The sample carries tens of thousands of clones, 94% recorded once. The germline V gene encodes CDR1 MNHNY and CDR2 SVGAGI (reference sequence). The CDR3 sequence is 16 residues long. With 3 bases clipped from V and 6 bases from J, the junction kept 9 bases outside the gene matches. The data were obtained in a study of lymphopenia after photon versus proton radiotherapy. Study-level points and caveats: Authors raise, but do not show, better survival with proton therapy. Larger post-nadir TCR diversity loss correlated inversely with survival in deceased patients. Photon-treated patients lost naive T cells and TCR diversity; proton-treated stayed stable.

This clonotype was obtained from a woman aged 50 to 60 with cholangiocarcinoma. This chain uses TRBV6-6 with TRBJ2-1; TRBD2 agrees at 9 bases. The sequencing used peripheral blood, collected from a patient treated with photon-based radiotherapy. In nucleotides, the CDR3 is TGTGCCAGCAGTTATCCCCGGAGCGGGGGGTCCAATGAGCAGTTCTTC. This translates into CASSYPRSGGSNEQFF.